The clone carrying this T cell receptor beta chain was counted a single time. Antigen: not known. The data derive from a study of T cell responses to AZD1222 COVID-19 vaccine. Study-wide context: Second-dose groups at about 4 or about 12 weeks were pooled. Broader study findings: Only after the peak T cell response were repertoires sampled. The number of AZD1222 recipients seropositive at baseline was only five or six. Spike-specific TCR depth and breadth grew after two AZD1222 doses.

Germline V gene sequence: CDR1 SGHRS, CDR2 YFSETQ. This CDR3 has 11 residues. Trimming took 8 bases from V and 8 from J, leaving 13 bases between them. Profiled with immunoSEQ multiplex PCR; TCRdb holds only in-frame clones, not every one. The data show about 120,000 clones, approximately 85% seen once. The material was peripheral blood, obtained on day 0 of AZD1222 vaccination. This TCR derives from an adult in good health. This chain connects TRBV5-1 to TRBJ1-2, with TRBD1 as a possible D gene (5 bases). CDR3 in DNA: TGCGCCAGTAGCCAGGGAGGCGGCTACACCTTC. Protein sequence: CASSQGGGYTF.